A single sample gave rise to the 24 T cell receptor beta chains below, sequenced in a study of Ad26.COV2.S vaccination and SARS-CoV-2 variants. The protocol was immunoSEQ multiplex PCR, while the TCRdb copy is restricted to in-frame clones and leaves out a portion. The table records 300,000 to 450,000 clones, just over 90% of them present only once. The specimen comprised peripheral blood, sampled after recovery from COVID-19. The receptor source for this set is a human donor who had recovered from COVID-19.

V usage is TRBV27 and J usage is TRBJ2-7; 7 nucleotides align to TRBD2. Per the germline V gene, CDR1 is MNHEY and CDR2 is SMNVEV (reference sequence). This CDR3 is built from 13 residues. After removal of 5 bases from V and 6 bases from J, the junction contained 7 bases not matched to a gene. The CDR3, as DNA: TGTGCCAGCAGTCTGGGGGGGTTCTCCGAGCAGTACTTC. Protein: CASSLGGFSEQYF.

CDR3 bases: TGTGCCAGCAGTGAAGCGTGGGCCGGCGAGCAGTACTTC. This translates into CASSEAWAGEQYF. The chain has TRBV6-1 and TRBJ2-7, with D unresolved. The CDR3 runs to 13 residues. Germline CDR1 is MNHNS and CDR2 is SASEGT. The V and J ends lost 0 bases and 6 bases respectively, with 9 bases between them.

The gene calls are TRBV9 and TRBJ1-5; D is uncertain. CDR3 length: 15 amino acids. Germline V gene data show CDR1 as SGDLS and CDR2 as YYNGEE. With 3 bases removed from V and 5 bases from J, the gap between germline ends came to 15 bases. The CDR3 DNA reads as TGTGCCAGCAGCGCCAGACGGAAAGATTATCAGCCCCAGCATTTT. Protein product: CASSARRKDYQPQHF.

This sequence joins TRBV5-1 and TRBJ1-5, with a tentative D call TRBD1 (5 bases). This CDR3 is built from 14 residues. Germline V gene data show CDR1 as SGHRS and CDR2 as YFSETQ. Trimming took off 4 bases at V and 5 bases at J, with 13 bases between the two ends. The CDR3 DNA reads TGCGCCAGCAGCCCGCAAGGGGTAGATCAGCCCCAGCATTTT. Translating gives CASSPQGVDQPQHF.

The rearrangement joins TRBV4-1 to TRBJ1-5, with unresolved D. CDR1 and CDR2 (germline): MGHRA, YSYEKL. CDR3 length: 14 residues. Trimming stripped 1 base from V and 3 bases from J, with 7 bases between. The CDR3 region is CASSQVGLNQPQHF. Written as DNA, the CDR3 is TGCGCCAGCAGCCAAGTCGGACTCAATCAGCCCCAGCATTTT.

The V gene is TRBV7-8, the J gene TRBJ2-3, with TRBD1 identical over 9 bases. The germline CDR1 and CDR2 sequences are SGHVS and FQNEAQ. The CDR3 runs 16 residues. Germline trimming cut 4 bases from V and 3 bases from J; bases unmatched to any gene: 8. The CDR3 DNA sequence: TGTGCCAGCAGCTCCCACAGGGGGCAAAGAACAGATACGCAGTATTTT. Its protein product is CASSSHRGQRTDTQYF.

This clone has more than one count but fewer than ten. The rearrangement uses TRBV6-5 and TRBJ2-7; 12 positions match TRBD2. In germline, CDR1 is MNHEY, CDR2 SVGAGI. Germline trimming cut 5 bases from V and 5 bases from J; bases unmatched to any gene: 7. The CDR3 sequence is 15 residues long. The CDR3 nucleotides read TGTGCCAGCAGTCCTCTAGCGGGGGGGCAGCACGAGCAGTACTTC. This gives the protein CASSPLAGGQHEQYF.

The chain links TRBV27 to TRBJ2-5, with a tentative D call TRBD1 (5 bases). CDR1 is MNHEY, CDR2 SMNVEV, per germline (reference sequence). The CDR3 contains 16 residues. V lost 7 bases to trimming and J lost 4 bases, with 22 bases between them. Here the CDR3 reads CASTTSPGRGVETQYF. The CDR3 DNA follows: TGTGCCAGCACCACTTCCCCAGGGCGTGGAGTAGAGACCCAGTACTTC.

J is TRBJ1-1 and V is TRBV11-1; a weak D match, TRBD1 (5 bases). V lost 3 bases and J 5 bases, leaving 13 bases between the germline ends. CDR1 and CDR2 (germline): SGHAT, FQDESV (reference sequence). CDR3 length equals 14 residues. The CDR3 DNA is TGTGCCAGCAGCTTTGGCGGGACTGGGACTGAAGCTTTCTTT. Translating it yields CASSFGGTGTEAFF.

The chain uses TRBV6-6 and TRBJ1-3; D is uncertain. The CDR3 is 14 residues long. Trimming took off 7 bases at V and 3 bases at J, with 13 bases between the two ends. Germline loops: CDR1 MNHNY, CDR2 SVGAGI (reference sequence). The CDR3 loop is CASTPRQIGNTIYF. Written as DNA, the CDR3 is TGTGCCAGCACCCCAAGGCAGATTGGAAACACCATATATTTT.

CDR3 residues: CASSYSEASGEVFF. The CDR3 nucleotides read TGTGCCAGCAGTTACTCGGAGGCTAGCGGGGAGGTGTTCTTC. The chain links TRBV6-6 to TRBJ2-1; 9 bases line up with TRBD2. The ends lost 0 bases at V and 15 bases at J; junction bases unmatched: 9. The CDR3 has 14 residues. CDR1 is MNHNY, CDR2 SVGAGI, per germline (reference sequence).

As for this clone: Other DNA sequences in this sample translate to the same CDR3. The chain uses TRBV18 and TRBJ2-5; D is possibly TRBD1 (5 bases). V was pared by 0 bases and J by 2 bases, with 7 bases between. The CDR3 has 14 residues. Germline V gene data show CDR1 as KGHSH and CDR2 as LQKENI. The CDR3 DNA reads TGTGCCAGCTCACCACCGCAGGGACAAGAGACCCAGTACTTC. Its translation is CASSPPQGQETQYF.

In DNA, the CDR3 is TGTGCCAGCAGCGGTAATAGCATCAATCAGCCCCAGCATTTT. It is translated as CASSGNSINQPQHF. The chain is built from TRBV9 and TRBJ1-5; D remains unclear. V was clipped by 3 bases and J by 3 bases, with 10 bases between them. The CDR3 consists of 14 residues. Germline V gene lookup returns CDR1 SGDLS and CDR2 YYNGEE.

The chain links TRBV9 to TRBJ2-2; 8 bases fit TRBD2. The CDR3 loop spans 14 amino acids. From germline, CDR1 is SGDLS and CDR2 YYNGEE. V shed 7 bases and J 3 bases; nucleotides not matched to a gene: 5. CDR3 sequence reads: CASGAGVDTGELFF. CDR3 DNA sequence: TGTGCCAGCGGAGCGGGGGTCGACACCGGGGAGCTGTTTTTT.

The gene calls are TRBV19 and TRBJ2-3, with a weak D call TRBD1 (6 bases). V was pared by 3 bases and J by 2 bases, with 12 bases between. The CDR3 has 15 residues. Germline CDR1 and CDR2: LNHDA and SQIVND (reference sequence). The CDR3 reads CASSMPAGVTDTQYF. The CDR3 nucleotides read TGTGCCAGTAGTATGCCGGCAGGGGTCACAGATACGCAGTATTTT. The whole variable domain, remainder taken from reference TRBV19 and TRBJ2-3, is DGGITQSPKYLFRKEGQNVTLSCEQNLNHDAMYWYRQDPGQGLRLIYYSQIVNDFQKGDIAEGYSVSREKKESFPLTVTSAQKNPTAFYLCASSMPAGVTDTQYFGPGTRLTVL.

V and J are TRBV6-5 and TRBJ2-1, with 7 bases fitting TRBD1. The CDR3 totals 15 residues. Germline-derived CDR1 and CDR2 are MNHEY and SVGAGI. V lost 10 bases to trimming and J lost 2 bases; unmatched junction nucleotides: 11. The CDR3 is CATPSTGFTYNEQFF. The CDR3 DNA reads TGTGCCACCCCGTCGACAGGGTTCACCTACAATGAGCAGTTCTTC.

The V gene is TRBV27, the J gene TRBJ2-1; no reliable D call. The CDR3 sequence is 14 residues long. Between the trimmed V and J ends, which lost 9 bases and 1 base, there was a span of 13 bases. Germline CDR1 MNHEY, CDR2 SMNVEV (reference sequence). The CDR3 region is CASRPSVSYNEQFF. CDR3 sequence (DNA): TGTGCCAGTCGTCCGAGTGTATCCTACAATGAGCAGTTCTTC.

The DNA for the CDR3 is TGTGCCAGCAGCCAAGAGGACAGGGTTAACTATGGCTACACCTTC. It specifies CASSQEDRVNYGYTF. This chain links TRBV3-1 (or the pseudogene TRBV3-2) with TRBJ1-2; TRBD1 agrees at 8 bases. Germline lookup yields CDR1 LGHDT and CDR2 YNNKEL (reference sequence). V lost 0 bases, J lost 1 base, and 1 base stayed unmatched. CDR3 length: 15 residues.

V is TRBV4-1 and J is TRBJ1-1, with D possibly being TRBD1 (6 bases). Trimming pared 3 bases from V and 6 bases from J, leaving 8 bases between. The V gene's germline CDR1 is MGHRA and CDR2 YSYEKL. CDR3 size: 12 residues. The CDR3 bases are TGCGCCAGCAGCCACGGGGGGCCTGAAGCTTTCTTT. It yields the protein CASSHGGPEAFF.

This sequence joins TRBV5-6 and TRBJ1-1, with D perhaps TRBD1 (5 bases). The V end lost 4 bases, the J end lost 8 bases, and 15 bases lay between the germline ends. The germline gives CDR1 SGHDT, CDR2 YYEEEE. The CDR3 extends over 13 amino acids. The CDR3 reads CASSTAPGREAFF. The CDR3 DNA is TGTGCCAGCAGCACGGCTCCAGGGCGGGAAGCTTTCTTT.

The gene calls are TRBV19 and TRBJ1-2; D is unresolved. The germline gives CDR1 LNHDA, CDR2 SQIVND (reference sequence). V was cut by 4 bases and J by 5 bases, with 11 bases left in between. CDR3 length: 13 amino acids. The CDR3 sequence: CASSNWTDYGYTF. In DNA, the CDR3 is TGTGCCAGTAGTAACTGGACGGATTATGGCTACACCTTC.

This chain uses TRBV5-4 with TRBJ1-2; TRBD1 might be the D (5 bases). V was cut by 5 bases and J by 2 bases, with 19 bases left in between. Germline CDR1 reads SGHNT; CDR2 reads YYREEE (reference sequence). This CDR3 is built from 16 residues. The CDR3 DNA follows: TGTGCCAGCAGTATCTGGGGGAGAGGCCCCAACTATGGCTACACCTTC. This translates into CASSIWGRGPNYGYTF.

The rearrangement links TRBV2 to TRBJ1-1, with a tentative D call TRBD1 (6 bases). Germline V gene sequence: CDR1 SNHLY, CDR2 FYNNEI. This CDR3 comprises 14 residues. Trimming pared 2 bases from V and 5 bases from J, leaving 12 bases between. DNA of the CDR3: TGTGCCAGCAGTGAAAGAGGGGGTCAGACTGAAGCTTTCTTT. This sequence encodes CASSERGGQTEAFF. The full variable domain, with the rest looked up from reference TRBV2 and TRBJ1-1, is EPEVTQTPSHQVTQMGQEVILRCVPISNHLYFYWYRQILGQKVEFLVSFYNNEISEKSEIFDDQFSVERPDGSNFTLKIRSTKLEDSAMYFCASSERGGQTEAFFGQGTRLTVV.

The rearrangement uses TRBV7-3 and TRBJ2-1, with 7 bases matching TRBD1. V lost 5 bases and J lost 7; bases outside the gene matches: 5. This CDR3 has 13 residues. Germline V gene data show CDR1 as SGHTA and CDR2 as FQGTGA. The CDR3 bases are TGTGCCAGCAGCCCTCAACAGGGGAATGAGCAGTTCTTC. This translates into CASSPQQGNEQFF.